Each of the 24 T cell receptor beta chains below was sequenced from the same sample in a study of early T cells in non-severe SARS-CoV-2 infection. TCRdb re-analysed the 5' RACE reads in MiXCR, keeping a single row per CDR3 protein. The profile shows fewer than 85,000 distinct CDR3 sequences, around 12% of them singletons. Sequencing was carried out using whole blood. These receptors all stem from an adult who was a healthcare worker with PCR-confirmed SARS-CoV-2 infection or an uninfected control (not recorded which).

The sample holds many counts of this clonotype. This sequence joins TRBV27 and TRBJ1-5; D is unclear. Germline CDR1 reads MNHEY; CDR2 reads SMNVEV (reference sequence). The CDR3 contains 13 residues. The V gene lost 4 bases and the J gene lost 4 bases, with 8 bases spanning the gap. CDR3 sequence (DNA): TGTGCCAGCAGTTCATGGGGTAATCAGCCCCAGCATTTT. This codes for CASSSWGNQPQHF.

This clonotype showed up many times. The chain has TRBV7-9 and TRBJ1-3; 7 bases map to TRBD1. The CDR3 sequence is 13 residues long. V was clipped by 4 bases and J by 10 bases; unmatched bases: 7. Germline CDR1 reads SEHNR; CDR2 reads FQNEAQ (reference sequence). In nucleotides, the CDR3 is TGTGCCAGCAGCTCAACTGACAGGGAAACCATATATTTT. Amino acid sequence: CASSSTDRETIYF.

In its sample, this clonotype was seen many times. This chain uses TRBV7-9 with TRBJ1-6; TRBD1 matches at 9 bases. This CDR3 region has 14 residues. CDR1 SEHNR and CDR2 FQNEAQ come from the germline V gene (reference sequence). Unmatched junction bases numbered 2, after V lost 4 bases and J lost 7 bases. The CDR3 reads CASSSGTGNSPLHF. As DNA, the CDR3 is TGTGCCAGCAGCTCTGGGACAGGGAATTCACCCCTCCACTTT.

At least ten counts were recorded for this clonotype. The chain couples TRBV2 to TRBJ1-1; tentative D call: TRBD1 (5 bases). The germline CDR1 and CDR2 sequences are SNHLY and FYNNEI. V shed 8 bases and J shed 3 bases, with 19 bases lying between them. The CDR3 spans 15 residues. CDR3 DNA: TGTGCCAGCCGAGCACGAGGGGCGAGGGACACTGAAGCTTTCTTT. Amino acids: CASRARGARDTEAFF.

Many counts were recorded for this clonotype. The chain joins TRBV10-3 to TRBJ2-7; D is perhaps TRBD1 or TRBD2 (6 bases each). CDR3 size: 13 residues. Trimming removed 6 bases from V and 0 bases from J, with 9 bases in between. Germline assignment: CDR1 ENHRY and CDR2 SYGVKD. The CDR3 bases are TGTGCCATCAGAGGGGGGCTCTCCTACGAGCAGTACTTC. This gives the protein CAIRGGLSYEQYF.

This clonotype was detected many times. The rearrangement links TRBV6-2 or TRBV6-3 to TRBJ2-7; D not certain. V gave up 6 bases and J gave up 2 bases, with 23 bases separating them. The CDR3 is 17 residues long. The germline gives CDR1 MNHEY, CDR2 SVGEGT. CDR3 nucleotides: TGTGCCAGCAGCCCCCGCCCGGGCAATCGGGCGACCTACGAGCAGTACTTC. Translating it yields CASSPRPGNRATYEQYF.

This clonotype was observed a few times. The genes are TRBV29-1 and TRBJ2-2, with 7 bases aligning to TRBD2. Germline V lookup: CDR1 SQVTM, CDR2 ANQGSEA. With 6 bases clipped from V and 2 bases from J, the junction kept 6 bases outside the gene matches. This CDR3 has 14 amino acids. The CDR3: CSVWGGLNTGELFF. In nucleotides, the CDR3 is TGCAGCGTATGGGGAGGGCTTAACACCGGGGAGCTGTTTTTT.

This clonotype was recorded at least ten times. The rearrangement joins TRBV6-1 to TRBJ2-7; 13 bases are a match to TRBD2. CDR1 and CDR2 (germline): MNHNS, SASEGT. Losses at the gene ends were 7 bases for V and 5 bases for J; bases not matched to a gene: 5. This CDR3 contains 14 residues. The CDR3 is CASKRTSGSNEQYF. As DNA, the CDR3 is TGTGCCAGCAAAAGGACTAGCGGGAGCAACGAGCAGTACTTC.

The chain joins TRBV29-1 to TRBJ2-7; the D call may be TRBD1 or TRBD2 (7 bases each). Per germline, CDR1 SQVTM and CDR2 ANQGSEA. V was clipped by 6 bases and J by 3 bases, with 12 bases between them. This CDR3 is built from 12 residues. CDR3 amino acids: CSVAGGDYEQYF. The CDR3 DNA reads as TGCAGCGTCGCAGGGGGGGACTACGAGCAGTACTTC.

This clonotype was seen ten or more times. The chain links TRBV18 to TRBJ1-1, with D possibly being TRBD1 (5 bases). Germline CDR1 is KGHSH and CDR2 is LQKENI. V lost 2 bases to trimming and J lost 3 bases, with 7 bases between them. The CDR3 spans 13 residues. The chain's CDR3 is CASSPLGHTEAFF. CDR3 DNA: TGTGCCAGCTCACCATTGGGGCACACTGAAGCTTTCTTT.

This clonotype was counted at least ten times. For the CDR3, the DNA is TGCAGCTTCAAACAGGGGTCGAACACTGAAGCTTTCTTT. This sequence encodes CSFKQGSNTEAFF. The genes are TRBV29-1 and TRBJ1-1, with TRBD1 matching 7 bases. J gave up 1 base and V 8 bases, and 7 bases lay outside the gene matches. The CDR3 has 13 amino acids. CDR1 is SQVTM, CDR2 ANQGSEA, per germline.

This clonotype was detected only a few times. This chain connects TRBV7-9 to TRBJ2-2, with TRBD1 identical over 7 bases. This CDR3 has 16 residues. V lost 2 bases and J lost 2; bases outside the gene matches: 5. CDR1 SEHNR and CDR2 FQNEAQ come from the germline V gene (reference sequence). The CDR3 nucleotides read TGTGCCAGCAGCTTAAGGGACAGTCCTAACACCGGGGAGCTGTTTTTT. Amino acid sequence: CASSLRDSPNTGELFF.

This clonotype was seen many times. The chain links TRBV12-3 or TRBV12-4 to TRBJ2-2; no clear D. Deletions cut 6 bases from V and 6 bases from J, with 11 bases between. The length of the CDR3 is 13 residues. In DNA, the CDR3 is TGTGCCAGCAGACCAACGTCCCCCGGGGAGCTGTTTTTT. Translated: CASRPTSPGELFF.

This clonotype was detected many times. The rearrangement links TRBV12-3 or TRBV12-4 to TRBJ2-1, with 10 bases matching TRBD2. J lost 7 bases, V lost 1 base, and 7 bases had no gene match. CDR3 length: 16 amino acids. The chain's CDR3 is CASSLGLAGVGNEQFF. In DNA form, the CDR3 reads TGTGCCAGCAGTTTAGGTCTAGCGGGAGTGGGGAATGAGCAGTTCTTC.

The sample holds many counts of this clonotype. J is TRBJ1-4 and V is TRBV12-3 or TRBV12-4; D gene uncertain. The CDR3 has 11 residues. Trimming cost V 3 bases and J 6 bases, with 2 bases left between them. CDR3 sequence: CASSFHEKLFF. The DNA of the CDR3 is TGTGCCAGCAGTTTTCATGAAAAACTGTTTTTT.

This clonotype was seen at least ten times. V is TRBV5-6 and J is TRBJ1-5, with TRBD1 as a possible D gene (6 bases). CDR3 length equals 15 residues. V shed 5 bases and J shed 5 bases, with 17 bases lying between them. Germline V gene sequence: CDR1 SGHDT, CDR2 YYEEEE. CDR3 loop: CASSSRIRGHQPQHF. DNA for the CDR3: TGTGCCAGCAGTTCCCGGATACGGGGGCATCAGCCCCAGCATTTT.

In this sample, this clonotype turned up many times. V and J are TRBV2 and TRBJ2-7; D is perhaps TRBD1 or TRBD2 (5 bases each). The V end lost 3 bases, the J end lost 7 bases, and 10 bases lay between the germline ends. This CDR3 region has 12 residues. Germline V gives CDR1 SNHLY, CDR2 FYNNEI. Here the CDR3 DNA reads TGTGCCAGCAGTGATAATGAGGGGGAGCAGTACTTC. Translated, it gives CASSDNEGEQYF.

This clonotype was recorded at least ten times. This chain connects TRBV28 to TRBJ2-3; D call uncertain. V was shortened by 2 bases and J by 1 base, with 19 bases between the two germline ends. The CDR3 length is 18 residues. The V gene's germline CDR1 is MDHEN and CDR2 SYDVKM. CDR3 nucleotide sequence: TGTGCCAGCAGTTTAATTGGGGTAGCCCCGGCGGGCACAGATACGCAGTATTTT. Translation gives CASSLIGVAPAGTDTQYF. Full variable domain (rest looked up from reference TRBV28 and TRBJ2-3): DVKVTQSSRYLVKRTGEKVFLECVQDMDHENMFWYRQDPGLGLRLIYFSYDVKMKEKGDIPEGYSVSREKKERFSLILESASTNQTSMYLCASSLIGVAPAGTDTQYFGPGTRLTVL.

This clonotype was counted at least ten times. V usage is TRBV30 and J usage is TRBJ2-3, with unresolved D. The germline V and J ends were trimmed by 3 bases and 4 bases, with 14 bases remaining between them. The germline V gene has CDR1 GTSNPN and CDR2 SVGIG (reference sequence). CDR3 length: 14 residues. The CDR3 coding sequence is TGTGCCTGGAGCACAGCTTATAGGCCAGATACGCAGTATTTT. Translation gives CAWSTAYRPDTQYF. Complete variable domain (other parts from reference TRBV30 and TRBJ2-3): SQTIHQWPATLVQPVGSPLSLECTVEGTSNPNLYWYRQAAGRGLQLLFYSVGIGQISSEVPQNLSASRPQDRQFILSSKKLLLSDSGFYLCAWSTAYRPDTQYFGPGTRLTVL.

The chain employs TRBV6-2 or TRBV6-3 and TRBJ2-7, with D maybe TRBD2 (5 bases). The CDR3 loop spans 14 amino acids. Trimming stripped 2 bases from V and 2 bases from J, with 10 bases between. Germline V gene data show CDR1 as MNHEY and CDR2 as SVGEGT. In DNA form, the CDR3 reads TGTGCCAGCAGTTACGGAATGGAGGCCTACGAGCAGTACTTC. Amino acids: CASSYGMEAYEQYF.

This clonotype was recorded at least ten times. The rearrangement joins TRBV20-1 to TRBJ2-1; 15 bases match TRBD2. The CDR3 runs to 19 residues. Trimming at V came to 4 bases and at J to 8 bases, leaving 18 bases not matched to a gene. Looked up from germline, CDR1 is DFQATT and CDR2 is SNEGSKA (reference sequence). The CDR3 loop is CSAMDSEGTSGRSMDEQFF. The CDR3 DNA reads TGCAGTGCTATGGACAGCGAGGGGACTAGCGGGAGGTCCATGGATGAGCAGTTCTTC.

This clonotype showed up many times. CDR3 loop: CSVVVQADYGYTF. CDR3 sequence (DNA): TGCAGCGTTGTGGTCCAGGCGGATTATGGCTACACCTTC. This chain connects TRBV29-1 to TRBJ1-2, with D uncertain. CDR3 length: 13 residues. Germline V gene sequence: CDR1 SQVTM, CDR2 ANQGSEA. Trimming stripped 4 bases from V and 5 bases from J, with 14 bases between. Filled out from reference TRBV29-1 and TRBJ1-2, the complete variable domain reads SAVISQKPSRDICQRGTSLTIQCQVDSQVTMMFWYRQQPGQSLTLIATANQGSEATYESGFVIDKFPISRPNLTFSTLTVSNMSPEDSSIYLCSVVVQADYGYTFGSGTRLTVV.

CDR3 DNA: TGCGCCAGCAGCGCCAGGTCGGAGAACTACGAGCAGTACTTC. It yields the protein CASSARSENYEQYF. The chain employs TRBV5-1 and TRBJ2-7; D not resolved. Germline V gene sequence: CDR1 SGHRS, CDR2 YFSETQ. This CDR3 comprises 14 residues. Trimming cost V 4 bases and J 3 bases, with 14 bases left between them. The full variable domain, completed using reference TRBV5-1 and TRBJ2-7, is KAGVTQTPRYLIKTRGQQVTLSCSPISGHRSVSWYQQTPGQGLQFLFEYFSETQRNKGNFPGRFSGRQFSNSRSEMNVSTLELGDSALYLCASSARSENYEQYFGPGTRLTVT.

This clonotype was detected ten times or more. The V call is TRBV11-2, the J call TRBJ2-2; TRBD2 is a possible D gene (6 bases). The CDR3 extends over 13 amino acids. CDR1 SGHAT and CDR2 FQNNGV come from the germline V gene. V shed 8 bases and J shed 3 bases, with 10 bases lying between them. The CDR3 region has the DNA TGTGCCAGCGGGAGGACCGACACCGGGGAGCTGTTTTTT. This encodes CASGRTDTGELFF.